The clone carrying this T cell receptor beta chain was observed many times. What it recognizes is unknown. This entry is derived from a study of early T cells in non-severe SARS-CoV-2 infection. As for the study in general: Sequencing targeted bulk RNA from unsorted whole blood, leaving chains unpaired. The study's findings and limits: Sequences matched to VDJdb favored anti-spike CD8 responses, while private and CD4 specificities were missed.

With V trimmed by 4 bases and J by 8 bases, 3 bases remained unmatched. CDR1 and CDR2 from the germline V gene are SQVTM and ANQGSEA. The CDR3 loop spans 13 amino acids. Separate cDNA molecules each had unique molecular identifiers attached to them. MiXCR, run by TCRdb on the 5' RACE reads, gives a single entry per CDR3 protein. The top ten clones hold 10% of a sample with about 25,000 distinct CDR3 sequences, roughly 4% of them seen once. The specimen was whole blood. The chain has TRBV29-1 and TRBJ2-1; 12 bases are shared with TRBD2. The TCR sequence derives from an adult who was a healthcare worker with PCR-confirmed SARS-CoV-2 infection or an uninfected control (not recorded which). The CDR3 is CSVGTSGTHEQFF. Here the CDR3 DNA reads TGCAGCGTTGGGACTAGCGGGACGCATGAGCAGTTCTTC.